This is a list of T cell receptor beta chains from one sample in a study of blood T cell repertoires in COVID-19. Assay: immunoSEQ multiplex PCR; the TCRdb copy retains only in-frame clones and omits some. The data hold approximately 360,000 clones, with 89% observed a single time. The sequenced sample was peripheral blood. The receptors originated from a man aged 40-49 years with acute or convalescent COVID-19. Both conserved end residues are part of each CDR3. A D gene is named only where the DNA matches it firmly. The listing skips clone size in some rows; elsewhere it reads once, few, many or a size class.

TRBJ2-7 TRBV6-5 - - TGTGCCAGCAGTTACTCGCGCTTGGGTTTCGGGTACGAGCAGTACTTC CASSYSRLGFGYEQYF
TRBJ1-2 TRBV30 - - TGTGCCTGGACCCCAACCCGGAACTATGGCTACACCTTC CAWTPTRNYGYTF
TRBJ2-7 TRBV29-1 - - TGCAGCGTTACAGATACAAGCTCCTACGAGCAGTACTTC CSVTDTSSYEQYF
TRBJ1-2 TRBV27 - - TGTGCCAGCAGTTTAGAAGCGCGTCATGGCTATGGCTACACCTTC CASSLEARHGYGYTF
TRBJ2-4 TRBV6-5 - - TGTGCCAGCAGTAGCACAGCAATAGCCAAAAACATTCAGTACTTC CASSSTAIAKNIQYF
TRBJ1-2 TRBV5-6 TRBD1 - TGTGCCAGCAGCCCGACAGGGGGCAACTATGGCTACACCTTC CASSPTGGNYGYTF
TRBJ2-1 TRBV6-4 - - TGTGCCAGCAGTGAAACAGACTACAATGAGCAGTTCTTC CASSETDYNEQFF
TRBJ2-2 TRBV27 TRBD1 once TGTGCCAGCAGTTTATCAACGGACAGGGTGAACACCGGGGAGCTGTTTTTT CASSLSTDRVNTGELFF
TRBJ2-7 TRBV3-1/TRBV3-2 TRBD2 - TGTGCCAGCAGCAGGACTAGCGGGAACTCCTACGAGCAGTACTTC CASSRTSGNSYEQYF
TRBJ2-7 TRBV7-9 - - TGTGCCAGCAGCTTACGCTACTCCTACGAGCAGTACTTC CASSLRYSYEQYF
TRBJ2-7 TRBV7-2 TRBD2 few TGTGCCAGCAAACTAGCGGGGGGGAGGAACGAGCAGTACTTC CASKLAGGRNEQYF